Listed below are T cell receptor beta chains from one sample, sequenced in a study of early T cells in non-severe SARS-CoV-2 infection. TCRdb re-analysed the 5' RACE reads in MiXCR, keeping a single row per CDR3 protein. The table has 60,000 or so distinct CDR3 sequences, more than 13% seen once. This sample comprised whole blood, obtained at baseline. Receptors were obtained from an adult who was a healthcare worker with PCR-confirmed SARS-CoV-2 infection or an uninfected control (not recorded which). Each CDR3 is given with its conserved first and last residue. The D gene is left open where the match is weak. Rows give clone size only sometimes, using once, few, many, or a class for an expanded clone.

clone_size | j_call | d_call | v_call | cdr3_nt | cdr3_aa
few | TRBJ2-5 | - | TRBV7-9 | TGTGCCAGCAGTCCCACAGTGGGCCAAGAGACCCAGTACTTC | CASSPTVGQETQYF
few | TRBJ1-5 | TRBD1 | TRBV11-2 | TGTGCCAGCAGCTGGACAGGGTCCAATCAGCCCCAGCATTTT | CASSWTGSNQPQHF
many | TRBJ1-1 | - | TRBV3-1 | TGTGCCAGCACCGACGGGCCCCGCGGGAGAGCTTTCTTT | CASTDGPRGRAFF
many | TRBJ2-5 | - | TRBV7-7 | TGTGCTAGCAGCCCGACAGGCCAAGAGACCCAGTACTTC | CASSPTGQETQYF
few | TRBJ2-7 | TRBD1 | TRBV12-3/TRBV12-4 | TGTGCCAGCAAGCCGCGAACCGGGACAGGGGCCTACGAGCAGTACTTC | CASKPRTGTGAYEQYF
few | TRBJ2-7 | - | TRBV27 | TGTGCCAGCAGTTTATCCGGCCAGGTCAGCTCCTACGAGCAGTACTTC | CASSLSGQVSSYEQYF
- | TRBJ2-7 | - | TRBV5-1 | TGCGCCAGCAGCTCACAGGGGGGGTCCTACGAGCAGTACTTC | CASSSQGGSYEQYF
few | TRBJ1-3 | TRBD1 | TRBV18 | TGTGCCAGCTCACGAGGACAGGGGAGCGACGGAAACACCATATATTTT | CASSRGQGSDGNTIYF
- | TRBJ2-2 | - | TRBV5-6 | TGTGCCAGCAGCTTGGGCGGCAGCCTTTACACCGGGGAGCTGTTTTTT | CASSLGGSLYTGELFF
many | TRBJ2-7 | TRBD1 | TRBV5-4 | TGTGCCAGCACCATGGGACAGGGTGTTCGCGAGCAGTACTTC | CASTMGQGVREQYF
- | TRBJ1-4 | - | TRBV29-1 | TGCAGCGTACCTAGCACCGGAAAACTGTTTTTT | CSVPSTGKLFF
few | TRBJ2-7 | - | TRBV20-1 | TGCAGTGCTAGAAGGGCAGGGCTAAGCTCCTACGAGCAGTACTTC | CSARRAGLSSYEQYF
many | TRBJ2-1 | TRBD2 | TRBV4-1 | TGCGCCAGCAGCCAAGAGGCAGCGGGAGGGCCAGGCAATGAGCAGTTCTTC | CASSQEAAGGPGNEQFF
many | TRBJ1-5 | - | TRBV2 | TGTGCCAGCAGTGAAATGGACAGTAGCAATCAGCCCCAGCATTTT | CASSEMDSSNQPQHF
few | TRBJ2-2 | TRBD1 | TRBV3-1 | TGTGCCAGCAGCCGGGACAGGGGGCCTACCGGGGAGCTGTTTTTT | CASSRDRGPTGELFF
many | TRBJ1-1 | - | TRBV6-6 | TGTGCCAGCAGTTACGGGTTCGCGAACACTGAAGCTTTCTTT | CASSYGFANTEAFF
few | TRBJ2-1 | - | TRBV11-2 | TGTGCCAGCAGCTTAGATCCCAGGGGTGAGCAGTTCTTC | CASSLDPRGEQFF
many | TRBJ2-1 | - | TRBV2 | TGTGCCAGCAGTGCCCGGGGGACCTCCTCCTACAATGAGCAGTTCTTC | CASSARGTSSYNEQFF
many | TRBJ2-3 | - | TRBV6-5 | TGTGCCAGCAGTTACTCGGCAGGGGTCACAGATACGCAGTATTTT | CASSYSAGVTDTQYF
- | TRBJ2-5 | TRBD2 | TRBV19 | TGTGCCAGTAGTAGGCAGGGCGGGAGCACGAAGACCCAGTACTTC | CASSRQGGSTKTQYF
- | TRBJ2-1 | TRBD1 | TRBV11-2 | TGTGCCAGCAGCTTATTAGGGACAGGGAATTACAATGAGCAGTTCTTC | CASSLLGTGNYNEQFF
few | TRBJ2-2 | - | TRBV11-2 | TGTGCCAGCAGCAATAGCGGGACAGTCACCGGGGAGCTGTTTTTT | CASSNSGTVTGELFF
- | TRBJ2-1 | - | TRBV7-3 | TGTGCCAGCAGCTTCGGCCATCCCGACTACAATGAGCAGTTCTTC | CASSFGHPDYNEQFF
- | TRBJ1-1 | TRBD1 | TRBV12-3/TRBV12-4 | TGTGCCAGCAGTTTCGGACAGGGTGTCAGAATGAACACTGAAGCTTTCTTT | CASSFGQGVRMNTEAFF
- | TRBJ1-5 | - | TRBV4-1 | TGCGCCAGCAGCCAAGAAAGTGGGACAATGAGCAATCAGCCCCAGCATTTT | CASSQESGTMSNQPQHF
many | TRBJ2-5 | TRBD1 | TRBV7-6 | TGTGCCAGCAGCCCGGACAGGCAAGAGACCCAGTACTTC | CASSPDRQETQYF
few | TRBJ2-2 | TRBD2 | TRBV20-1 | TGCAGTGCTAGACCTACTAGCGGGGGCACCGGGGAGCTGTTTTTT | CSARPTSGGTGELFF
few | TRBJ2-2 | TRBD2 | TRBV7-3 | TGTGCCAGCAGCTCCGGACGACTAGCGGGACCCGGGGAGCTGTTTTTT | CASSSGRLAGPGELFF
few | TRBJ1-1 | - | TRBV5-1 | TGCGCCAGCAGCTTGGGTTCTGCTACTGAAGCTTTCTTT | CASSLGSATEAFF
- | TRBJ2-5 | - | TRBV19 | TGTGCCAGTAGCCCCCCCGCGCCGTGGGGGACCCAGTACTTC | CASSPPAPWGTQYF
- | TRBJ1-1 | - | TRBV28 | TGTGCCAGCAGTAAGGGGAGTGAGGATGAAGCTTTCTTT | CASSKGSEDEAFF
- | TRBJ1-5 | - | TRBV19 | TGTGCCAGGGAGGGGGTCAATCAGCCCCAGCATTTT | CAREGVNQPQHF
- | TRBJ1-4 | TRBD1 | TRBV30 | TGTGCCTGGAGCGCCGGGACAGGGAATGAAAAACTGTTTTTT | CAWSAGTGNEKLFF
- | TRBJ2-7 | - | TRBV7-2 | TGTGCCAGCAGCTCCCGTCTCGAGCACTACGAGCAGTACTTC | CASSSRLEHYEQYF
- | TRBJ2-3 | TRBD2 | TRBV24-1 | TGTGCCACCAAAGCAGGACTAGGAAAAAGCACAGATACGCAGTATTTT | CATKAGLGKSTDTQYF
- | TRBJ1-2 | - | TRBV6-1 | TGTGCCAGCAGTGAACGCCAGGACCATGGCTACACCTTC | CASSERQDHGYTF